This note documents a single T cell receptor beta chain sequence. The specificity of this receptor is unknown. No base quality information exists; no much larger clone differs at one position. Library construction relied on the immunoSEQ multiplex PCR assay. For most patients, genomic DNA was isolated with the Qiagen DNeasy Blood and Tissue Kit and sent frozen to Adaptive Biotechnologies for TCR sequencing. For most patients, high-throughput TCR-beta CDR3 sequencing of genomic DNA was performed by Adaptive Biotechnologies. The study's own analysis went as follows. Adaptive's ImmunoSEQ software supplied the TCR sequencing data for 18 patients, while MiXCR and VDJtools were used to process three other patients. CD4 versus CD8 sorting errors were corrected by removing sequences found in both subsets at a frequency ratio below 5:1. Because the origin of CDR3 nucleotide sequences shared between donor and recipient could not be assigned, those sequences were removed. At least 2-fold expansion over unstimulated cells and a minimum CFSE-low frequency of 0.002% (template counts) or 0.001% (read counts) were required for clones to be classified as alloreactive. Clones detected in sequenced pre-transplant spleen, lymph node, or MLR CFSE-low populations of the donor or recipient were defined as mappable. Cumulative frequency of alloreactive clones was calculated as a percentage of all sequences weighted by copy number. What TCRdb holds here is the immuneACCESS table cut down to in-frame rearrangements. Part of the clones is not present; checked against another copy, under half of the missing clones reflect an unresolved V gene, and the others are unexplained. V and J calls and clone size are given by that table; D and trimming were obtained from the DNA. In all, the sample holds tens of thousands of clones, and 90% to 95% of those were seen once. Of the sample, less than 0.1% falls within the top ten clones.

These data come from a study of graft-versus-host responses after intestinal transplantation (dated by TCRdb to the early 2020s). Study-level background: Multivisceral, liver-intestinal, or isolated intestinal transplants were received by the recipients. After intestinal transplantation, graft-versus-host and host-versus-graft alloreactive T cell clones in the graft, circulation and bone marrow were tracked using bulk TCR-beta CDR3 sequencing. Rather than being sequenced by the commercial service, samples from three later patients were sequenced in-house on an Illumina MiSeq and processed with MiXCR. Alloreactive clones were identified by sequencing pre-transplant mixed lymphocyte reaction products and comparing these products with unstimulated pre-transplant donor and recipient T cells. Every recipient was given anti-thymocyte globulin induction, followed by roughly 3 years of maintenance tacrolimus and steroids. A peak of at least 4% donor T cells among recipient peripheral blood mononuclear cells was the definition used for donor T cell macrochimerism. The cohort enrolled 24 intestinal transplant recipients, one of whom was a retransplant, and 3 patients without pretransplant specimens were excluded.

The time point label here, explained by the study, means: cells obtained before transplantation from donor or recipient. CD3+CD4+ and CD3+CD8+ populations were FACS-sorted from unstimulated pre-transplant donor and recipient cells taken from spleen or lymph nodes. CDR1 and CDR2 (SGDLS, YYNGEE) derive from the germline V gene. The germline V and J ends show losses of 4 bases and 4 bases respectively, and no gene match explains 4 bases of the junction. CDR3 length: 15 amino acids, cysteine to phenylalanine. Just CDR3 DNA is preserved here, 45 bases in frame from base 1. What the study reported, not specific to this receptor: High GvH to HvG T cell clonal ratios were observed in the allografts of patients with donor T cell macrochimerism. Conclusions were limited by the relatively low number and heterogeneity of intestinal transplant patients. Early after transplant, peak levels of circulating GvH clones were found to be associated with declines in HvG clones. GvH clones turned up in recipient bone marrow, with some appearing earlier in ileal mucosa or blood, a pattern consistent with an intestinal mucosal origin.

The source was unstimulated CD4+ T cells sorted from spleen or lymph node cells, collected before intestinal transplant. This sequence was found in a human donor who received an intestinal transplant. The chain is encoded by TRBV9 joined to TRBJ2-3, and 12 junctional nucleotides match TRBD2. The CDR3 protein: CASSPRLAGADTQYF. The nucleotides read TGTGCCAGCAGCCCCCGACTAGCGGGGGCAGATACGCAGTATTTT.